Listed below are T cell receptor beta chains from one sample, sequenced in a study of T cell changes during pregnancy in multiple sclerosis. The data were produced by immunoSEQ multiplex PCR, yet TCRdb's version contains in-frame clones alone and is incomplete. The sample contains about 20,000 clones, about 88% of which appear only once. Source: CD8+ T cells from peripheral blood mononuclear cells, taken in the second trimester of pregnancy. These receptor sequences come from a female donor in good health, enrolled as a control in a pregnancy study. Both conserved end residues are part of each CDR3. A D gene is named only where the DNA matches it firmly.

d_call j_call v_call cdr3_nt cdr3_aa
. TRBJ1-5 TRBV19 TGTGCCAGTAGTTTGGGGGGGGGACTCGACCCCAATCAGCCCCAGCATTTT CASSLGGGLDPNQPQHF
TRBD1 TRBJ1-2 TRBV7-8 TGTGCCAGCAGCGCAGGGGGCTGGTATGGCTACACCTTC CASSAGGWYGYTF
TRBD2 TRBJ2-7 TRBV6-5 TGTGCCAGCAGTACTAGCGGGCCGTCCTACGAGCAGTACTTC CASSTSGPSYEQYF
. TRBJ2-2 TRBV6-4 TGTGCCAGCAGTGACACGACTGAGAGAACCGGGGAGCTGTTTTTT CASSDTTERTGELFF
TRBD1 TRBJ1-2 TRBV28 TGTGCCAGCAGCCTGACAGGGGGCGGCTATGGCTACACCTTC CASSLTGGGYGYTF
. TRBJ1-4 TRBV6-5 TGTGCCAGCAGTTCCGGGCTAGGAGGTGAAAAACTGTTTTTT CASSSGLGGEKLFF
. TRBJ1-2 TRBV5-1 TGCGCCAGCAGCTTGGTCGGGGAGGCCCCGTGGGGCTACACCTTC CASSLVGEAPWGYTF
. TRBJ1-2 TRBV19 TGTGCCAGTAGTATCCTTGCAGGGGACTATGGCTACACCTTC CASSILAGDYGYTF
. TRBJ2-7 TRBV6-5 TGTGCCAGCAGTTACAATCCGGGGACCTACGAGCAGTACTTC CASSYNPGTYEQYF
TRBD2 TRBJ2-3 TRBV7-9 TGTGCCAGCAGCTTCTATAGCGGGGGGGCACGAGATACGCAGTATTTT CASSFYSGGARDTQYF
. TRBJ1-4 TRBV21-1 TGTGCCAGCAGCAAGTTTGGGTTCGGGGGAACAGAGCTTTATGCAACTAATGAAAAACTGTTTTTT CASSKFGFGGTELYATNEKLFF
. TRBJ1-5 TRBV7-9 TGTGCCAGCAGCCTCCGGGGGAATCAGCCCCAGCATTTT CASSLRGNQPQHF
. TRBJ1-1 TRBV2 TGTGCCAGGGGACACCCCATGAACACTGAAGCTTTCTTT CARGHPMNTEAFF